These T cell receptor beta chains were read from a single sample in a study of radiation and T cells in renal cell carcinoma. Libraries were prepared by immunoSEQ multiplex PCR; TCRdb keeps only in-frame clonotypes and omits some of them. The table shows about 140,000 clones, with around 78% occurring only once. The material sequenced was blood, taken from a patient whose treatment included radiotherapy and nephrectomy. The receptors stem from a woman aged 50 to 60 with renal cell carcinoma. Both conserved end residues are part of each CDR3. The order of the fields is V gene, clone size, J gene, D gene, CDR3 DNA, CDR3 protein. D genes are given only for firm matches. Not every row has a clone size; where given, it reads once, few, many or a size class.

>TRBV4-3|NA|TRBJ2-3|TRBD2
TGCGCCAGCAGCCAAGTAGCGGGGAACGAGCATACGCAGTATTTT
CASSQVAGNEHTQYF
>TRBV5-1|NA|TRBJ1-2|NA
TGCGCCAGCAGTATCAGGAGCCAGGGGATGGAAGGCTACACCTTC
CASSIRSQGMEGYTF
>TRBV7-2|NA|TRBJ1-1|NA
TGTGCCAGCAGCTTACCGCAGGGAACTGAAGCTTTCTTT
CASSLPQGTEAFF
>TRBV29-1|few|TRBJ1-1|NA
TGCAGCGTGCAGCCCCTGCAGAACACTGAAGCTTTCTTT
CSVQPLQNTEAFF
>TRBV10-3|NA|TRBJ2-3|TRBD2
TGTGCCATCGCGACTAGCGGAGGGCCCACAGATACGCAGTATTTT
CAIATSGGPTDTQYF
>TRBV11-2|NA|TRBJ1-1|NA
TGTGCCAGCAGCGCGGTGATGAACACTGAAGCTTTCTTT
CASSAVMNTEAFF
>TRBV27|NA|TRBJ2-7|TRBD2
TGTGCCAGCAGTTTATCCCCGAGCGGGATCTCCTACGAGCAGTACTTC
CASSLSPSGISYEQYF
>TRBV5-4|NA|TRBJ2-2|TRBD1
TGTGCCAGCTCCACTCAGGGGGACACCGGGGAGCTGTTTTTT
CASSTQGDTGELFF
>TRBV6-1|NA|TRBJ2-1|TRBD2
TGTGCCAGTGGACTAGCGGATTCCTACAATGAGCAGTTCTTC
CASGLADSYNEQFF
>TRBV10-3|NA|TRBJ2-3|TRBD2
TGTGCCATCAGGCGGCAAAGCGGGAGCGTGGCAGATACGCAGTATTTT
CAIRRQSGSVADTQYF
>TRBV2|NA|TRBJ1-3|TRBD1
TGTGCCAGCAGGCTACAGGGGAACACCATATATTTT
CASRLQGNTIYF
>TRBV4-1|NA|TRBJ1-1|NA
TGCGCCAGCAGCCAAGAGAGCAAGAACACTGAAGCTTTCTTT
CASSQESKNTEAFF
>TRBV2|NA|TRBJ2-3|NA
TGTGCCAGCAGTGAATGGAGAATCGGCACAGATACGCAGTATTTT
CASSEWRIGTDTQYF
>TRBV5-4|NA|TRBJ1-1|TRBD1
TGTGCCAGCAGCCTTGGGGACAGTGAAGCTTTCTTT
CASSLGDSEAFF
>TRBV25-1|NA|TRBJ1-3|NA
TGTGCCAGCAGTGAATATGAGGCAGAAATATATTTT
CASSEYEAEIYF
>TRBV7-8|once|TRBJ1-6|NA
TGTGCCAGCAGCCCGGGGACGGATAATTCACCCCTCCACTTT
CASSPGTDNSPLHF
>TRBV13|NA|TRBJ2-3|TRBD1
TGTGCCAGCAGCTGGGGACAGGCGGATACAGATACGCAGTATTTT
CASSWGQADTDTQYF
>TRBV27|once|TRBJ2-5|TRBD2
TGTGCCAGCAGCCCTCTTGGGGGAGGGCCCGAAGAGGAGACCCAGTACTTC
CASSPLGGGPEEETQYF
>TRBV5-1|few|TRBJ1-1|NA
TGCGCCAGCAGCTTAAGGAACACTGAAGCTTTCTTT
CASSLRNTEAFF
>TRBV6-1|once|TRBJ2-7|NA
TGTGCCAGCAGTGAAGCGTTGCATGTATCCTACGAGCAGTACTTC
CASSEALHVSYEQYF
>TRBV9|NA|TRBJ1-2|TRBD1
TGTGCCAGCAGCGTAGACGGGACAGGGAACGGCTACACCTTC
CASSVDGTGNGYTF
>TRBV7-2|NA|TRBJ1-5|TRBD1
TGTGCCAGCAGCCCGCAGACAGGGGGGAATCAGCCCCAGCATTTT
CASSPQTGGNQPQHF
>TRBV7-9|NA|TRBJ2-7|TRBD2
TGTGCCAGCAGCATCGGGACTAGCGGGAGTAACGAGCAGTACTTC
CASSIGTSGSNEQYF
>TRBV19|NA|TRBJ1-5|TRBD1
TGTGCCAGTAGTACGGGACAGGGGGGGGTCTATAGCAATCAGCCCCAGCATTTT
CASSTGQGGVYSNQPQHF
>TRBV9|NA|TRBJ2-7|NA
TGTGCCAGCAGCCCCTGGCCGGATACCTCCTACGAGCAGTACTTC
CASSPWPDTSYEQYF
>TRBV9|once|TRBJ2-2|TRBD2
TGTGCCAGCAGGGCGACTAGCGGGGGCACCGGGGAGCTGTTTTTT
CASRATSGGTGELFF
>TRBV5-1|NA|TRBJ2-7|NA
TGCGCCAGCAACGAGGACAGCCTGCGCTACGAGCAGTACTTC
CASNEDSLRYEQYF
>TRBV5-1|once|TRBJ2-3|NA
TGCGCCAGCAGCTCCGACCCGACCAGCTTTGGGCGCACAGATACGCAGTATTTT
CASSSDPTSFGRTDTQYF
>TRBV7-2|NA|TRBJ2-2|TRBD2
TGTGCCAGCAGCCAGATGGGAGGGCCCAACACCGGGGAGCTGTTTTTT
CASSQMGGPNTGELFF
>TRBV6-4|NA|TRBJ2-2|NA
TGTGCCAGCAGTGACTCGACAGTCGGGGAGCTGTTTTTT
CASSDSTVGELFF
>TRBV28|NA|TRBJ2-5|NA
TGTGCCAGCAGTTTATCTCCGGAGACGGGTCCAGAGACCCAGTACTTC
CASSLSPETGPETQYF
>TRBV7-9|once|TRBJ2-7|NA
TGTGCCAGCAGTTCTTCCCGAGGGGAGCAGTACTTC
CASSSSRGEQYF
>TRBV6-1|few|TRBJ2-5|NA
TGTGCCAGCCGATGGGGGGAGAAGACCCAGTACTTC
CASRWGEKTQYF
>TRBV10-3|NA|TRBJ1-1|NA
TGTGCCAACAAAGGGGACGCCAACACTGAAGCTTTCTTT
CANKGDANTEAFF
>TRBV6-6|NA|TRBJ1-1|NA
TGTGCCAGCAGTTACGGACAGATTCTGAACACTGAAGCTTTCTTT
CASSYGQILNTEAFF
>TRBV9|NA|TRBJ1-2|NA
TGTGCCAGCAGCGCGGCCCGGGGCGCCGGTGGCTACACCTTC
CASSAARGAGGYTF
>TRBV7-2|NA|TRBJ2-7|TRBD2
TGTGCCAGCAGCTCTACTAGCGGAGAACCCTACGAGCAGTACTTC
CASSSTSGEPYEQYF
>TRBV6-1|NA|TRBJ2-5|TRBD1
TGTGCCAGCAGGAGAGGGGGCTTGGAGACCCAGTACTTC
CASRRGGLETQYF
>TRBV18|NA|TRBJ2-5|NA
TGTGCCAGCTCACTTACCTCGTCGGATGAGACCCAGTACTTC
CASSLTSSDETQYF
>TRBV15|NA|TRBJ1-5|NA
TGTGCCACCGCTAGACAGCTCAATCAGCCCCAGCATTTT
CATARQLNQPQHF
>TRBV5-6|NA|TRBJ2-3|TRBD1
TGTGCCAGCAGCTACTACCTGGGACAGCCCCGCACAGATACGCAGTATTTT
CASSYYLGQPRTDTQYF
>TRBV14|many|TRBJ1-1|NA
TGTGCCAGCAGCCACGCCTTGGACGCTGAAGCTTTCTTT
CASSHALDAEAFF
>TRBV6-1|few|TRBJ1-6|NA
TGTGCCAGCAGTGTTGGTTATTCACCCCTCCACTTT
CASSVGYSPLHF
>TRBV5-1|NA|TRBJ2-1|NA
TGCGCCAGCAGCAAAACCCCAACTGGGGGGGGCGGCAATGAGCAGTTCTTC
CASSKTPTGGGGNEQFF
>TRBV28|NA|TRBJ2-5|NA
TGTGCCAGCAGTTCGGAGACAGCCACCACCCAAGAGACCCAGTACTTC
CASSSETATTQETQYF
>TRBV28|NA|TRBJ1-2|NA
TGTGCCAGCACCCAGGGAACCCGCACTCAAAGTTATGGCTACACCTTC
CASTQGTRTQSYGYTF
>TRBV19|NA|TRBJ1-2|TRBD1
TGTGCCAGTAGTCCACCCAGACAGGGATATGAGGCCTATGGCTACACCTTC
CASSPPRQGYEAYGYTF
>TRBV7-8|NA|TRBJ2-1|TRBD1
TGTGCCAGCAGCTTGGTTGGGACAGGGGGTAGAAATGAGCAGTTCTTC
CASSLVGTGGRNEQFF
>TRBV7-8|NA|TRBJ1-5|NA
TGTGCCAGCAGCTTAGGGGCAGGGGAAGGCCAGCCCCAGCATTTT
CASSLGAGEGQPQHF
>TRBV6-1|once|TRBJ2-2|NA
TGTGCCACACTCCCCGGGACACTAAACACCGGGGAGCTGTTTTTT
CATLPGTLNTGELFF
>TRBV4-3|NA|TRBJ1-1|NA
TGCGCCAGCAGCCAAGAGAGATACACTGAAGCTTTCTTT
CASSQERYTEAFF